These 12 T cell receptor beta chains were sequenced from one sample in a study of CXCR3-negative and CXCR3-positive naive CD8 T cells. Study-wide results and limits: The TRB CDR3s that CXCR3-positive naive cells carried were more hydrophobic than those of CXCR3-negative naive cells.

No cognate antigen is known for these TCRs. TRB cDNA was prepared as libraries by UMI-labeled 5' RACE. TCRdb re-called the 5' RACE reads, yielding one record per CDR3 amino acid sequence without DNA. The sample has under 90,000 distinct CDR3 sequences. Sequenced material: naive CXCR3+ CD8+ T cells from blood. As to subset: CD45RO-CCR7+CD27+CD95- naive CD8+ T cells expressing CXCR3 (TNR3+). These receptors were collected from a human donor in good health. Some clones in this sample may be carry-over from other donors' samples.

This chain joins TRBV20-1 and TRBJ2-7; TCRdb returns TRBD2, unconfirmable since there is no DNA. This CDR3 has 14 amino acids. Per the germline V gene, CDR1 is DFQATT and CDR2 is SNEGSKA (reference sequence). Here the CDR3 reads CSARRESSLYEQYF.

V is TRBV10-2 and J is TRBJ2-4. This CDR3 region has 14 residues. CDR1 WSHSY and CDR2 SAAADI come from the germline V gene. This chain's CDR3 is CASIGGNSGNIQYF.

The chain has TRBV11-3 and TRBJ2-1. Looked up from germline, CDR1 is SGHNT and CDR2 is YENEEA. The CDR3 has 16 amino acids. CDR3 amino acids: CASSLDLGSGYNEQFF.

The rearrangement uses TRBV5-1 and TRBJ2-5; without DNA, the TCRdb call of TRBD2 cannot be checked. CDR1 SGHRS and CDR2 YFSETQ come from the germline V gene. The CDR3 loop spans 15 amino acids. The CDR3 here is CASSLGGGTEETQYF.

The rearrangement links TRBV7-9 to TRBJ2-7; TCRdb's assignment of TRBD1 cannot be checked, as there is no DNA. Germline V lookup: CDR1 SEHNR, CDR2 FQNEAQ (reference sequence). The CDR3 is 14 amino acids. The CDR3 sequence: CASSPPGDSYEQYF. Drawing the rest from reference TRBV7-9 and TRBJ2-7, the complete variable domain is DTGVSQNPRHKITKRGQNVTFRCDPISEHNRLYWYRQTLGQGPEFLTYFQNEAQLEKSRLLSDRFSAERPKGSFSTLEIQRTEQGDSAMYLCASSPPGDSYEQYFGPGTRLTVT.

The gene calls are TRBV30 and TRBJ2-3; as DNA is missing, the TRBD2 call by TCRdb cannot be tested. CDR3 length: 15 residues. Germline values: CDR1 GTSNPN, CDR2 SVGIG (reference sequence). CDR3 protein: CAWNPLGNLGDTQYF.

CDR3 amino acids: CASSLGGLYEQYF. This rearrangement joins TRBV7-6 to TRBJ2-7; the TCRdb call, TRBD2, lacks DNA for checking. The CDR3 contains 13 residues. Germline V lookup: CDR1 SGHVS, CDR2 FNYEAQ.

This chain's CDR3 is CASSRWSGGEWGATDTQYF. This chain joins TRBV9 and TRBJ2-3; TCRdb's D call, TRBD1, is unchecked because there is no DNA. CDR1 is SGDLS, CDR2 YYNGEE, per germline. CDR3 length: 19 amino acids.

The rearrangement links TRBV4-2 to TRBJ2-7; TCRdb selects TRBD2, and the lack of DNA leaves this call unchecked. CDR1 is LGHNA and CDR2 is YNFKEQ in the germline V gene. This CDR3 has 16 residues. This CDR3 is CASSHGLAGGAYEQYF.

The V gene is TRBV4-3, the J gene TRBJ1-1; TCRdb's assignment of TRBD1 cannot be checked, as there is no DNA. Per the germline V gene, CDR1 is LGHNA and CDR2 is YSLEER. The CDR3 contains 15 residues. The CDR3 loop reads CASSQEGQGETEAFF.

The CDR3 sequence: CASSSQAGATDTQYF. V is TRBV5-1 and J is TRBJ2-3; the TCRdb D gene call, TRBD2, has no DNA to confirm it. The CDR3 length is 15 residues. Germline CDR1 reads SGHRS; CDR2 reads YFSETQ.

The chain joins TRBV7-8 to TRBJ2-3; no DNA is available, so the TRBD2 call from TCRdb remains unchecked. CDR3 length: 16 amino acids. From germline, CDR1 is SGHVS and CDR2 FQNEAQ. The CDR3 sequence is CASSTRTSGGSDTQYF.